This T cell receptor (beta chain) comes out of a study of T cell repertoires in cytomegalovirus infection. Study information: Public TCR beta signatures marked donors with CMV infection and the matching HLA.

One entry per CDR3 protein, called by TCRdb with MiXCR from the reads. The sample holds more than 650,000 distinct CDR3 sequences, less than 40% seen once. Notes on the study in general: In two of eight donors, the top clonotype was HLA-C-restricted CMV-specific. The cumulative frequency of public TCR beta families identified carriers of CMV plus the relevant HLA.

This clonotype was seen repeatedly, ten times or more. Antigen unknown. This CDR3 is built from 14 residues. V lost 7 bases and J 0 bases, leaving 10 bases between the germline ends. The chain recombines TRBV12-3 or TRBV12-4 with TRBJ1-3; D gene uncertain. The sample taken for sequencing was PBMCs. The TCR was taken from a human donor in good health (CMV status not recorded). Some clones in this sample may be carry-over from other donors' samples. DNA for the CDR3: TGTGCCAGCACCTCGACGGCCTCTGGAAACACCATATATTTT. It translates to CASTSTASGNTIYF.